These T cell receptor beta chains were read from a single sample in a study of shared clonotypes between healthy human individuals. TCRdb's copy holds only in-frame clones and misses some; the assay was immunoSEQ multiplex PCR. The table lists under 650,000 clones, 95% to 97% of them singletons. Sequenced material: naive CD4+ T cells sorted from blood. These receptors all come from a woman in her twenties or thirties in good health. The CDR3 runs from the conserved cysteine through the conserved F or W. The D gene is left open where the match is weak. Size is stated for part of the rows, as once, few or many counts, or as a class when the clone is expanded.

v_gene: TRBV7-2; j_gene: TRBJ2-7; abundance: NA; d_gene: TRBD2; CDR3aa: CASSFSGSDEQYF; CDR3nt: TGTGCCAGCAGCTTTAGCGGGAGCGACGAGCAGTACTTC
v_gene: TRBV29-1; j_gene: TRBJ2-1; abundance: NA; d_gene: TRBD2; CDR3aa: CSVDILAGVRIEQFF; CDR3nt: TGCAGCGTTGACATCCTAGCGGGAGTAAGGATTGAGCAGTTCTTC
v_gene: TRBV27; j_gene: TRBJ2-7; abundance: NA; d_gene: TRBD1; CDR3aa: CASSKDRVPAYEQYF; CDR3nt: TGTGCCAGCAGTAAAGACAGGGTTCCAGCTTACGAGCAGTACTTC
v_gene: TRBV15; j_gene: TRBJ2-5; abundance: NA; d_gene: TRBD2; CDR3aa: CATSRDGMAGGGETQYF; CDR3nt: TGTGCCACCAGCAGAGATGGAATGGCGGGAGGAGGGGAGACCCAGTACTTC
v_gene: TRBV19; j_gene: TRBJ2-7; abundance: few; d_gene: NA; CDR3aa: CASGHPPTYEQYF; CDR3nt: TGTGCCAGTGGACACCCACCTACCTACGAGCAGTACTTC
v_gene: TRBV18; j_gene: TRBJ2-3; abundance: NA; d_gene: NA; CDR3aa: CASSAVDGADTQYF; CDR3nt: TGTGCCAGCTCAGCCGTCGATGGGGCAGATACGCAGTATTTT
v_gene: TRBV9; j_gene: TRBJ2-1; abundance: NA; d_gene: NA; CDR3aa: CASSVVRGSYNEQFF; CDR3nt: TGTGCCAGCAGCGTAGTGAGGGGATCCTACAATGAGCAGTTCTTC
v_gene: TRBV18; j_gene: TRBJ1-4; abundance: NA; d_gene: NA; CDR3aa: CASSRKVDEKLFF; CDR3nt: TGTGCCAGCTCACGTAAAGTGGACGAAAAACTGTTTTTT
v_gene: TRBV7-2; j_gene: TRBJ1-2; abundance: few; d_gene: NA; CDR3aa: CASSVGGGYTF; CDR3nt: TGTGCCAGCAGCGTAGGGGGTGGCTACACCTTC
v_gene: TRBV28; j_gene: TRBJ2-7; abundance: once; d_gene: TRBD1; CDR3aa: CASTHRDRAGEQYF; CDR3nt: TGTGCCAGCACTCACCGGGACAGGGCGGGCGAGCAGTACTTC
v_gene: TRBV28; j_gene: TRBJ2-5; abundance: NA; d_gene: TRBD1; CDR3aa: CASRLYGQGVGETQYF; CDR3nt: TGTGCCAGCAGATTATACGGACAGGGGGTAGGAGAGACCCAGTACTTC